The rows below give T cell receptor beta chains drawn from one sample of a study of cytomegalovirus exposure and HLA in healthy donors. Sequencing was performed with immunoSEQ multiplex PCR; in TCRdb, only in-frame clones are kept and a portion is missing. The sample has some 170,000 clones; roughly four fifths are singletons. Sequencing input: PBMCs. The receptors come from a woman in her thirties in good health and CMV-seronegative. Each CDR3 is given with its conserved first and last residue. The D gene is left open where the match is weak. Size values are once, few and many counts, or a class for expanded clones, and some rows have none.

>TRBJ2-5|few|TRBD1|13|TRBV18
CASSSTGAETQYF
TGTGCCAGCTCATCGACAGGGGCCGAGACCCAGTACTTC
>TRBJ2-6|NA|NA|14|TRBV6-6
CASRAESGANGLTF
TGTGCCAGCAGGGCGGAATCTGGGGCCAACGGCCTGACTTTC
>TRBJ2-1|NA|TRBD2|18|TRBV18
CASSPPGLAGGYGNEQFF
TGTGCCAGCTCACCACCTGGACTAGCGGGGGGGTATGGTAATGAGCAGTTCTTC
>TRBJ1-2|NA|NA|13|TRBV11-3
CASSLLGGYGYTF
TGTGCCAGCAGCTTACTAGGGGGCTATGGCTACACCTTC
>TRBJ2-5|NA|TRBD1|15|TRBV7-7
CASSLGQGGQETQYF
TGTGCCAGCAGCTTAGGACAGGGTGGGCAAGAGACCCAGTACTTC
>TRBJ2-5|NA|NA|13|TRBV30
CAWCRTSIETQYF
TGTGCCTGGTGCCGGACATCCATCGAGACCCAGTACTTC
>TRBJ2-6|NA|TRBD1|16|TRBV7-9
CASSPQGAGGANVLTF
TGTGCCAGCAGCCCGCAGGGGGCAGGTGGGGCCAACGTCCTGACTTTC
>TRBJ2-1|NA|TRBD2|16|TRBV6-1
CASSEERRGAYNEQFF
TGTGCCAGCAGTGAAGAGCGGCGGGGGGCCTACAATGAGCAGTTCTTC
>TRBJ1-2|NA|TRBD1|13|TRBV28
CASRQTGVFGYTF
TGTGCCAGCAGACAGACAGGGGTCTTTGGCTACACCTTC
>TRBJ1-4|NA|NA|14|TRBV5-1
CASRSGTLNEKLFF
TGCGCCAGCAGGTCCGGGACTCTAAATGAAAAACTGTTTTTT
>TRBJ2-7|few|NA|12|TRBV25-1
CASSRASYEQYF
TGTGCCAGCAGCAGGGCCTCCTACGAGCAGTACTTC
>TRBJ1-4|NA|NA|14|TRBV5-1
CASTASTNNEKLFF
TGCGCCAGCACAGCCAGCACTAACAATGAAAAACTGTTTTTT
>TRBJ2-7|NA|TRBD1|18|TRBV7-6
CASSLYGTGVGSSYEQYF
TGTGCCAGCAGCTTATACGGGACAGGGGTTGGGAGCTCCTACGAGCAGTACTTC
>TRBJ2-1|NA|NA|15|TRBV11-2
CASSLYPSISDEQFF
TGTGCCAGCAGCTTATACCCCTCAATTAGCGATGAGCAGTTCTTC
>TRBJ1-2|few|NA|13|TRBV18
CASSPVDLHGYTF
TGTGCCAGCTCGCCGGTAGATCTCCATGGCTACACCTTC
>TRBJ1-2|few|TRBD1|15|TRBV7-9
CASSLAGTGGVGSAF
TGTGCCAGCAGCTTGGCCGGGACAGGGGGCGTCGGGAGTGCGTTC
>TRBJ2-7|NA|NA|11|TRBV7-9
CSSSTGQTEYF
TGTTCCAGCAGCACTGGACAGACCGAGTACTTC
>TRBJ1-5|few|TRBD1|15|TRBV7-9
CASSPGQGRIQPQHF
TGTGCCAGCAGCCCCGGACAGGGCCGGATCCAGCCCCAGCATTTT
>TRBJ2-7|NA|TRBD1|14|TRBV6-5
CASSHDRAPYEQYF
TGTGCCAGCAGTCACGACAGGGCCCCCTACGAGCAGTACTTC
>TRBJ1-2|NA|TRBD1|14|TRBV5-1
CASRAGQGAEGYTF
TGCGCCAGCAGAGCGGGACAGGGGGCGGAGGGCTACACCTTC
>TRBJ2-2|NA|NA|16|TRBV2
CASSEQGSGNTGELFF
TGTGCCAGCAGTGAACAGGGGTCAGGGAACACCGGGGAGCTGTTTTTT
>TRBJ1-5|NA|NA|15|TRBV9
CASSVGQYSNQPQHF
TGTGCCAGCAGCGTAGGGCAGTATAGCAATCAGCCCCAGCATTTT